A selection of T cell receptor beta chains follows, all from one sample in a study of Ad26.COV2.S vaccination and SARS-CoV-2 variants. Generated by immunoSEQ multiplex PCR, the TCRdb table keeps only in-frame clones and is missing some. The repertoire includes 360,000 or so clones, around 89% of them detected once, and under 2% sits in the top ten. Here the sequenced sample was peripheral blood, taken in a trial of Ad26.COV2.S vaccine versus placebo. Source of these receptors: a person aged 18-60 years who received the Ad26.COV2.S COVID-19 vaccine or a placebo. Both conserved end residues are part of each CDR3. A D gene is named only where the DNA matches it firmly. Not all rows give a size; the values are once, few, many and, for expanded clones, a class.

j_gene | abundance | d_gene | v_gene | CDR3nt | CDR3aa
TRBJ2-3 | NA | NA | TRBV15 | TGTGCCACCAGCAGAGAGGGGTCTAGCACAGATACGCAGTATTTT | CATSREGSSTDTQYF
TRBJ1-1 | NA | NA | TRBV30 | TGTGCCTGGAGTAAGAGGGAAATGAACACTGAAGCTTTCTTT | CAWSKREMNTEAFF
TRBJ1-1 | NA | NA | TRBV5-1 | TGCGCCAGCAGCTTGCCCCGTTCGGACACTGAAGCTTTCTTT | CASSLPRSDTEAFF
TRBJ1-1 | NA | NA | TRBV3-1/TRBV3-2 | TGTGCCAGCGCCACAGAGGGCACTGAAGCTTTCTTT | CASATEGTEAFF
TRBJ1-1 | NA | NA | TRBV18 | TGTGCCAGCTCATCAGCCGCCAGGGCAAGTCCGAACACTGAAGCTTTCTTT | CASSSAARASPNTEAFF
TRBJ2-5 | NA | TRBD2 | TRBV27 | TGTGCCAGCAGTTTTCGCGGGGGGGAGACCCAGTACTTC | CASSFRGGETQYF
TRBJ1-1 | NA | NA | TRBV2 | TGTGCCAGCAAAACAGGATACACTGAAGCTTTCTTT | CASKTGYTEAFF
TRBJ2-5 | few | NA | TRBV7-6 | TGTGCCAGCAGCTTATACGATGGGCGGGCGGAGACCCAGTACTTC | CASSLYDGRAETQYF
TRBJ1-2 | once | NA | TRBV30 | TGTGCCTGGGGCAATGGACCTGGCTACACCTTC | CAWGNGPGYTF
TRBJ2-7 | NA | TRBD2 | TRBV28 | TGTGCCAGCAGTTTGGCGGGGGGGCAACCCGACGAGCAGTACTTC | CASSLAGGQPDEQYF
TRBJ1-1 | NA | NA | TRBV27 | TGTGCCAGCAGTTTAGGAGGTGCCAACACTGAAGCTTTCTTT | CASSLGGANTEAFF
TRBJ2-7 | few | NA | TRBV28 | TGTGCCAGCAGTCCGGAGCGCCCCTCCTACGAGCAGTACTTC | CASSPERPSYEQYF
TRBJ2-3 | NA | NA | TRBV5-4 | TGTGCCAGCAGCTTGGGAACAGGTCGCACAGATACGCAGTATTTT | CASSLGTGRTDTQYF
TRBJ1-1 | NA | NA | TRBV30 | TGTGCCTGGAGCCAGGGCTACTCGGGGACTGAAGCTTTCTTT | CAWSQGYSGTEAFF
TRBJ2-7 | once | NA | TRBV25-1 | TGTGCCAGCAGTGAATGGGGACAAAACTACGAGCAGTACTTC | CASSEWGQNYEQYF
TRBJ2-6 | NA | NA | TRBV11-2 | TGTGCCAGCAGCTTAGACCCCGCTGGGGCCAACGTCCTGACTTTC | CASSLDPAGANVLTF
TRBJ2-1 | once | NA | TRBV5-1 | TGCGCCAGCAGCCCTGATGCACTGCGTACGTTCTTC | CASSPDALRTFF
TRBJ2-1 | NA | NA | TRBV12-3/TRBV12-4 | TGTGCCAGCGGACAGCTCTACAATGAGCAGTTCTTC | CASGQLYNEQFF
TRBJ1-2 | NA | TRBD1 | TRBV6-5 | TGTGCCAGCAGTTACCTGGACAGGGTAGGGGGCTACACCTTC | CASSYLDRVGGYTF
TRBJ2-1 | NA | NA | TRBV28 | TGTGCCAGCAGTTCGAAAGACCCGGCGGGGCAGTTCTTC | CASSSKDPAGQFF
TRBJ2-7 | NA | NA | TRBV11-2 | TGTGCCAGCAGCTTAGATAAAGGGGGGAAGGCCTACGAGCAGTACTTC | CASSLDKGGKAYEQYF
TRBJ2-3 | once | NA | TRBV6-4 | TGTGCCAGCAGTGACGGAGATACGCAGTATTTT | CASSDGDTQYF
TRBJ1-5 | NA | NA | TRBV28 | TGTGCCAGCAGTTTTAAACGAGGGGCCCAGCCCCAGCATTTT | CASSFKRGAQPQHF
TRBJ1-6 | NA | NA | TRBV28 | TGTGCCAGCATCTCCGGGGCAGCAAATAATTCACCCCTCCACTTT | CASISGAANNSPLHF
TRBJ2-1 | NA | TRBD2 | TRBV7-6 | TGTGCCAGCTCTGGAGGGGGGACTAGCGTGAATGAGCAGTTCTTC | CASSGGGTSVNEQFF
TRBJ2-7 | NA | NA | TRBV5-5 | TGTGCCAGCAGCTTGGATGGAAGCAACGAGCAGTACTTC | CASSLDGSNEQYF
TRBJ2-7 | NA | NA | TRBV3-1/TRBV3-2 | TGTGCCAGCAGCTTGGAGTATGGCGAGCAGTACTTC | CASSLEYGEQYF
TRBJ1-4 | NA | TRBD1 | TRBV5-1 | TGCGCCAGCAGAAACAGGGGAGCAACTAATGAAAAACTGTTTTTT | CASRNRGATNEKLFF
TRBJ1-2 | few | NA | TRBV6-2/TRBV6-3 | TGTGCCAGCAGCCAAGGGCGGTATGGCTACACCTTC | CASSQGRYGYTF
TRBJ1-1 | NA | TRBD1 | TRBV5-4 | TGTGCCAGCAGCACGGGACAGGGAGGAACTGAAGCTTTCTTT | CASSTGQGGTEAFF
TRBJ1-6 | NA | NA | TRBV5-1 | TGCGCCAGCGCTACGGGGAGCTCCTATAATTCACCCCTCCACTTT | CASATGSSYNSPLHF
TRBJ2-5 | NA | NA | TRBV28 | TGTGCCAGCAGTTTTAAGCCGGGAGAGGAAGAGACCCAGTACTTC | CASSFKPGEEETQYF
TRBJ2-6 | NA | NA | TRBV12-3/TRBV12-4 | TGTGCCAGCTGGGCGCCAGGGGCCAACGTCCTGACTTTC | CASWAPGANVLTF
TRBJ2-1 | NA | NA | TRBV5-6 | TGTGCCAGCAGCTTGGGGCCCCGACTGGATAATGAGCAGTTCTTC | CASSLGPRLDNEQFF
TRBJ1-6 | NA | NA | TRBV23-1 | TGCGCCAGCAGTCAAGGAAACCTACTACCCCTCCACTTT | CASSQGNLLPLHF
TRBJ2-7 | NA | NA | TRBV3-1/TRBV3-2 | TGTGCCAGCAGCCGGGGAACCAGCTCCTACGAGCAGTACTTC | CASSRGTSSYEQYF
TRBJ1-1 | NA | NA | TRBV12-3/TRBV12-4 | TGTGCCAGCAGTTTAGGGGCGAACACTGAAGCTTTCTTT | CASSLGANTEAFF
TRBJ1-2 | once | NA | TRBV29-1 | TGCAGCGCCGGGACACGGGGTTACGGCTACACCTTC | CSAGTRGYGYTF
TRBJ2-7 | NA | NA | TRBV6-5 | TGTGCCAGCAGCTCCACCACCTACGAGCAGTACTTC | CASSSTTYEQYF
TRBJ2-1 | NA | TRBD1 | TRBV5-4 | TGTGCCAGCTTTTCTAGAGGGACAGGGGCAAATGAGCAGTTCTTC | CASFSRGTGANEQFF
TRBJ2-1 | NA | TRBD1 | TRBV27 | TGTGCCAGCAGAGGCCTGGGGACAGCCTCCTACAATGAGCAGTTCTTC | CASRGLGTASYNEQFF
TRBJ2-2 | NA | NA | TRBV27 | TGTGCCAGCAGTTTAGTCCGACAGAGCACCGGGGAGCTGTTTTTT | CASSLVRQSTGELFF
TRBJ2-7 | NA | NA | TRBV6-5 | TGTGCCAGCAGCAGGGGTATCACCTACGAGCAGTACTTC | CASSRGITYEQYF
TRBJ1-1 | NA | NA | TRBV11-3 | TGTGCCAGCAGCTCGCCGGAGCAGGGGATCGGTGAAGCTTTCTTT | CASSSPEQGIGEAFF
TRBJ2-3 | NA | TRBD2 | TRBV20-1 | TGCAGTGCTAGTCGAGGGAGGGGCACAGATACGCAGTATTTT | CSASRGRGTDTQYF
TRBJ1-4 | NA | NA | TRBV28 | TGTGCCAGCAGTCGGGGGTCTAATGAAAAACTGTTTTTT | CASSRGSNEKLFF
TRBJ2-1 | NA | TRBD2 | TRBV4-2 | TGTGCCAGCAGCCCGCTCCCCAGCGGGAGCGGAAATGAGCAGTTCTTC | CASSPLPSGSGNEQFF
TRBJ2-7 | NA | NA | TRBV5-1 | TGCGCCAGCAGCTTTCGCCGACAGAGCCACGAGCAGTACTTC | CASSFRRQSHEQYF
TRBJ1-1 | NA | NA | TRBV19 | TGTGCCAGTAGTATAGTTTTGGGACATCTGGCTTTCTTT | CASSIVLGHLAFF
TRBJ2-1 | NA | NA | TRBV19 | TGTGCCAGTAGGGGCGCGGGGTACTACAATGAGCAGTTCTTC | CASRGAGYYNEQFF
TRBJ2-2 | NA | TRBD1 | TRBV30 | TGTGCCTGGAGTGTCACAGGGGGCACCGGGGAGCTGTTTTTT | CAWSVTGGTGELFF
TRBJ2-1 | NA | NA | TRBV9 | TGTGCCAGCAGCCCCACCCCCTCCGGCGAACCTCTTACACAAGAGCAGTTCTTC | CASSPTPSGEPLTQEQFF
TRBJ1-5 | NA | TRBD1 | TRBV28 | TGTGCCAGCATCCCGGGACAGGGGCATCAGCCCCAGCATTTT | CASIPGQGHQPQHF
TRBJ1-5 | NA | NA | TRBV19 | TGTGCCAGTAGTATTGCCGCCTATAGCAATCAGCCCCAGCATTTT | CASSIAAYSNQPQHF
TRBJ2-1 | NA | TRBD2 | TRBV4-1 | TGCGCCAGCAGCCAAGGGGGACTAGCGGGCCGAGGGAATGAGCAGTTCTTC | CASSQGGLAGRGNEQFF
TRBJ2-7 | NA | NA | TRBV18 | TGTGCCAGCTCACCAACCCTGTTGGGGGAGCAGTACTTC | CASSPTLLGEQYF
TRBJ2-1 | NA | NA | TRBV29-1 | TGCAGCGGGTCATACAATGAGCAGTTCTTC | CSGSYNEQFF
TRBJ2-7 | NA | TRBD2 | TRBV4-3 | TGCGCCAGCAGCCAAGGCTCTAGCGGTAGCTCCTACGAGCAGTACTTC | CASSQGSSGSSYEQYF